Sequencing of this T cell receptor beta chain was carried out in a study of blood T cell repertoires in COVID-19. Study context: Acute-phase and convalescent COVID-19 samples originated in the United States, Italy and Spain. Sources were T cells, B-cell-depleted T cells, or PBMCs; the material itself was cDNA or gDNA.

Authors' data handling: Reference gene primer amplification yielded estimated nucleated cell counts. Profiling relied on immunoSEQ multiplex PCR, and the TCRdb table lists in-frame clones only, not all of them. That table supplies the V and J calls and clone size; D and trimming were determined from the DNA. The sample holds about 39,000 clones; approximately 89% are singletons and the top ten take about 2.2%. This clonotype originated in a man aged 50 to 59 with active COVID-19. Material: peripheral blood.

The CDR3 loop is CASNQGQGYNEQFF. The CDR3 DNA sequence: TGTGCCAGCAATCAGGGACAGGGCTACAATGAGCAGTTCTTC. J is TRBJ2-1 and V is TRBV27, with 9 positions matching TRBD1. The CDR3 runs to 14 residues. CDR1 is MNHEY and CDR2 is SMNVEV in the germline V gene (reference sequence). Germline trimming cut 7 bases from V and 3 bases from J; bases unmatched to any gene: 4.